This T cell receptor (beta chain) is from a study of human T cells and chemical hapten exposure. Whole-study findings and limits: Counts of TCRs above 1 in 1000 frequency stayed unchanged with DPC sensitization.

V shed 5 bases and J shed 7 bases, with 12 bases lying between them. The CDR3 covers 12 residues. Per germline, CDR1 MNHEY and CDR2 SVGEGT. Concerning this clonotype: Its antigen is unknown.

Time point in this sample: patch test 1, 2 weeks after DPC sensitization. The treatment: therapeutic diphenylcyclopropenone sensitization with weekly scalp DPC. TCRdb re-called the RACE reads with MiXCR, one entry per CDR3 protein. The sample shows 100,000 or so distinct CDR3 sequences, about 10% of them seen only once. The J gene is TRBJ2-7, the V gene TRBV6-2 or TRBV6-3, with D possibly matching TRBD1 (6 bases). Specimen: whole blood, collected in connection with sensitization to the hapten diphenylcyclopropenone (DPC). The receptor was derived from a man in his forties with alopecia areata. Some clones in this sample may be carry-over from other donors' samples. CDR3 loop: CASSRGDREQYV. The CDR3 nucleotides read TGTGCCAGCAGTCGAGGTGACAGGGAGCAGTACGTC.